These 2 T cell receptor beta chains originate from one sample sequenced in a study of post-analysis software for immune sequencing data. Unique molecular identifiers had been added to the TCR beta cDNA libraries. TCRdb fed the PCR reads into MiXCR, producing one record per CDR3 protein. Among hundreds of thousands of distinct CDR3 sequences listed, around 27% were seen once. No antigen has been assigned to these receptors. General study results and limits: Patients carried a handful of TRBV segments more frequently than controls did, and TRBV5-6, TRBV5-1 and TRBV20-1 were among them.

Sequencing was done on a sample of blood. All receptors come from a girl between 5 and 17 years old with multiple sclerosis.

This clonotype was recorded a few times. One junction end does not reproduce the germline sequence, and a read error may be involved. The gene calls are TRBV29-1 and TRBJ1-4, with no clear D. CDR3 length equals 12 residues. Per germline, CDR1 SQVTM and CDR2 ANQGSEA. CDR3 sequence: CSVGKANEKLFF. The CDR3 region has the DNA TGCAGTGTTGGGAAGGCTAATGAAAAACTGTTTTTT.

The rearrangement uses TRBV19 and TRBJ2-7; D possibly corresponds to TRBD2 (5 bases). Germline CDR1 is LNHDA and CDR2 is SQIVND (reference sequence). The CDR3 sequence is 15 residues long. Trimming left V 3 bases short and J 2 bases short, with 14 bases between. The CDR3: CASSMKADFTYEQYF. CDR3 in DNA: TGTGCCAGTAGTATGAAGGCGGACTTTACCTACGAGCAGTACTTC.